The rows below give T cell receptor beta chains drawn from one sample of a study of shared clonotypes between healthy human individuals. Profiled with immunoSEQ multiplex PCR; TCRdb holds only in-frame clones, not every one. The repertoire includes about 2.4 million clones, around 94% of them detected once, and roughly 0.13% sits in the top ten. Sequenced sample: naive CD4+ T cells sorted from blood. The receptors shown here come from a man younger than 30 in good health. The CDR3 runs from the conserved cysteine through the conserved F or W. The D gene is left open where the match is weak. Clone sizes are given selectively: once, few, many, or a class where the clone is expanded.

cdr3_nt: TGTGCCAGCAGTGGGGGCCTAGCGGAACTAAATGAGCAGTTCTTC; cdr3_aa: CASSGGLAELNEQFF; j_call: TRBJ2-1; v_call: TRBV6-4; clone_size: NA; d_call: TRBD2
cdr3_nt: TGTGCCAGCAGCTTAGAAGGGGGGCGAGGAACTGAAGCTTTCTTT; cdr3_aa: CASSLEGGRGTEAFF; j_call: TRBJ1-1; v_call: TRBV7-8; clone_size: NA; d_call: NA
cdr3_nt: TGTGCCAGCAGTTTATACCACCCTGATCCGGTTCTCTACTTC; cdr3_aa: CASSLYHPDPVLYF; j_call: TRBJ2-7; v_call: TRBV28; clone_size: NA; d_call: NA
cdr3_nt: TGTGCCAGCAGCGTAGGAAGACGGACCGGGGAGCTGTTTTTT; cdr3_aa: CASSVGRRTGELFF; j_call: TRBJ2-2; v_call: TRBV9; clone_size: NA; d_call: NA
cdr3_nt: TGTGCCAGCACCAGATACAGGCCTAGCGGGAACGATGAGCAGTTCTTC; cdr3_aa: CASTRYRPSGNDEQFF; j_call: TRBJ2-1; v_call: TRBV27; clone_size: NA; d_call: TRBD2
cdr3_nt: TGTGCCAGCAGTTTATACCAGAGCAATCAGCCCCAGCATTTT; cdr3_aa: CASSLYQSNQPQHF; j_call: TRBJ1-5; v_call: TRBV28; clone_size: NA; d_call: NA
cdr3_nt: TGTGCCAGCAGTTACTCGTCGGGATCTGAGCAGTTCTTC; cdr3_aa: CASSYSSGSEQFF; j_call: TRBJ2-1; v_call: TRBV6-6; clone_size: NA; d_call: NA
cdr3_nt: TGTGCCAGTAGTATACGGCAGGGACCCGAAAAACTGTTTTTT; cdr3_aa: CASSIRQGPEKLFF; j_call: TRBJ1-4; v_call: TRBV19; clone_size: NA; d_call: NA
cdr3_nt: TGTGCCAGCAGACTGGGACTAGCGGGCACAGATACGCAGTATTTT; cdr3_aa: CASRLGLAGTDTQYF; j_call: TRBJ2-3; v_call: TRBV27; clone_size: NA; d_call: TRBD2
cdr3_nt: TGTGCCAGCAGCTTAAGGCCAATAATCTACGAGCAGTACTTC; cdr3_aa: CASSLRPIIYEQYF; j_call: TRBJ2-7; v_call: TRBV7-8; clone_size: NA; d_call: NA
cdr3_nt: TGTGCCAGCAGCTTATCAAGGCTAGCGGGAGCCACAGAGACCCAGTACTTC; cdr3_aa: CASSLSRLAGATETQYF; j_call: TRBJ2-5; v_call: TRBV7-2; clone_size: NA; d_call: TRBD2
cdr3_nt: TGTGCCAGTAGTTTCGACAGGTTTTTCTCTGGGGCCAACGTCCTGACTTTC; cdr3_aa: CASSFDRFFSGANVLTF; j_call: TRBJ2-6; v_call: TRBV19; clone_size: NA; d_call: NA
cdr3_nt: TGCGCCAGCAGCTTGGCAGAGACTAGCGGGGGGGCCAGGCCAGAGACCCAGTACTTC; cdr3_aa: CASSLAETSGGARPETQYF; j_call: TRBJ2-5; v_call: TRBV5-1; clone_size: once; d_call: TRBD2
cdr3_nt: TGTGCCAGCAGCCCCTTCGGACAGAGCACTGAAGCTTTCTTT; cdr3_aa: CASSPFGQSTEAFF; j_call: TRBJ1-1; v_call: TRBV14; clone_size: NA; d_call: NA
cdr3_nt: TGTGCCAGCAGATATGGGAGGATTAACACTGAAGCTTTCTTT; cdr3_aa: CASRYGRINTEAFF; j_call: TRBJ1-1; v_call: TRBV11-2; clone_size: NA; d_call: NA